The 25 T cell receptor beta chains below come from one sample, sequenced in a study of CD8+CD57+ T cells in acquired aplastic anemia. Genomic DNA constituted the template upon which TCR beta VDJ and CDR3 profiling was performed. TCRdb re-analysed the reads in MiXCR, keeping a single row per CDR3 protein. The data show approximately 250,000 distinct CDR3 sequences, about 80% seen once. By flow cytometry, patients selected for sequencing had shown an expansion of CD8+CD57+ cells. Sample: sorted CD4+, CD8+, or CD8+CD57+ T cells (not recorded which) from PBMCs. All receptors derive from a human donor with aplastic anemia.

Concerning this clonotype: Since no conserved phenylalanine or tryptophan closes the CDR3, a read error is the likely cause. Because the CDR3's place on the DNA is in doubt, the DNA is left out and the CDR3 is given as listed by TCRdb. The chain couples TRBV7-3 to TRBJ2-1; the table's D gene call, TRBD1, was not cross checked with the DNA. Both ends counted, the CDR3 spans 13 residues. Germline CDR1 SGHTA, CDR2 FQGTGA. The CDR3 reads CASSAEGTCEQSL.

Turning to this clonotype: Germline and junction disagree at one end, which may indicate a read error. The chain links TRBV5-6 to TRBJ2-1; tentatively, D is TRBD1 or TRBD2 (5 bases each). The germline V gene has CDR1 SGHDT and CDR2 YYEEEE. The CDR3 totals 15 residues. As DNA, the CDR3 is TGTGCCAGCAGCATGGCGAGGGGATGGTACAATGAGCAGTTTTTC. Its protein product is CASSMARGWYNEQFF.

This chain joins TRBV20-1 and TRBJ2-3; 8 nucleotides match TRBD2. This CDR3 has 17 residues. V lost 0 bases, J lost 4 bases, and 12 bases stayed unmatched. The germline gives CDR1 DFQATT, CDR2 SNEGSKA (reference sequence). CDR3 sequence: CSARDPRGSGGADTQYF. The CDR3 DNA is TGCAGTGCTAGAGATCCTCGGGGAAGCGGGGGTGCAGATACGCAGTATTTT.

This clonotype has only one observation. One end of the junction varies from germline; a read error may be responsible. The chain is built from TRBV2 and TRBJ2-1; the D is unclear. This CDR3 spans 14 amino acids. Germline CDR1 and CDR2: SNHLY and FYNNEI. CDR3: CASSLVAWINEQLF. The DNA of the CDR3 is TGTGCCAGCAGCTTAGTGGCCTGGATTAATGAGCAGTTGTTC.

V is TRBV7-6 and J is TRBJ2-1; TRBD2 agrees at 8 bases. The CDR3 sequence is 15 residues long. The V and J ends lost 6 bases and 3 bases, in that order; junction bases with no gene match: 7. Germline assignment: CDR1 SGHVS and CDR2 FNYEAQ. As DNA, the CDR3 is TGTGCCAGCAGTCTCCCTAGCGGGTACTACAATGAGCAGTTCTTC. This codes for CASSLPSGYYNEQFF. The full variable domain, with the rest looked up from reference TRBV7-6 and TRBJ2-1, is GAGVSQSPRYKVTKRGQDVALRCDPISGHVSLYWYRQALGQGPEFLTYFNYEAQQDKSGLPNDRFSAERPEGSISTLTIQRTEQRDSAMYRCASSLPSGYYNEQFFGPGTRLTVL.

To note about this clonotype: The conserved closing phenylalanine or tryptophan is absent in this CDR3, likely reflecting a read error. The DNA is left out, because the CDR3 cannot be placed on it with certainty; the CDR3 is given as TCRdb lists it. The genes are TRBV2 and TRBJ1-2. Including both end residues, the CDR3 is 16 amino acids long. The germline V gene encodes CDR1 SNHLY and CDR2 FYNNEI. The chain's CDR3 is CASSDAYSNQHQHFGD.

Points on this clonotype: One end of the junction fails to match germline, which may point to a read error. The chain couples TRBV9 to TRBJ2-5; D might be TRBD2 (5 bases). The CDR3 consists of 14 residues. CDR1 SGDLS and CDR2 YYNGEE come from the germline V gene. The CDR3 region has the DNA TGTGCCAGCAGCGGAGGGTCACACAGCACAGACCAGCACTTC. It translates to CASSGGSHSTDQHF.

Comment on this clonotype: One end of the junction does not line up with germline, which may come from a read error. The J gene is TRBJ2-3, the V gene TRBV7-8, with 7 bases identical to TRBD1. The germline V gene encodes CDR1 SGHVS and CDR2 FQNEAQ. This CDR3 spans 13 amino acids. The CDR3 loop is CASGLGGTAAPQF. CDR3 bases: TGTGCCAGCGGCTTAGGGGGCACAGCCGCGCCGCAGTTT.

This sequence joins TRBV5-1 and TRBJ2-2; 7 nucleotides line up with TRBD1. Germline CDR1 reads SGHRS; CDR2 reads YFSETQ. J gave up 13 bases and V 5 bases, and 11 bases lay outside the gene matches. CDR3 size: 13 residues. CDR3 coding DNA: TGCGCCAGCAGTCCACCTGACAGGGAAGGGCTGTTTTTT. The encoded protein is CASSPPDREGLFF.

The chain has TRBV5-6 and TRBJ2-2; tentatively, D is TRBD1 (5 bases). Trimming pared 0 bases from V and 6 bases from J, leaving 15 bases between. The CDR3 runs to 16 residues. Germline V CDR1 and CDR2: SGHDT, YYEEEE. The CDR3 reads CASSLVDSRFAGELFF. The CDR3 DNA follows: TGTGCCAGCAGCTTGGTCGACAGCAGGTTTGCCGGGGAGCTGTTTTTT. The whole variable domain, remainder taken from reference TRBV5-6 and TRBJ2-2, is DAGVTQSPTHLIKTRGQQVTLRCSPKSGHDTVSWYQQALGQGPQFIFQYYEEEERQRGNFPDRFSGHQFPNYSSELNVNALLLGDSALYLCASSLVDSRFAGELFFGEGSRLTVL.

The chain employs TRBV2 and TRBJ1-4; D is unresolved. There are 14 residues in the CDR3. Germline V gives CDR1 SNHLY, CDR2 FYNNEI. V was trimmed by 5 bases and J by 14 bases, leaving 21 bases between them. The CDR3 sequence: CASSLVGVGEQLFF. The DNA of the CDR3 is TGTGCCAGCAGTTTGGTCGGGGTCGGTGAGCAGCTGTTTTTT. The whole variable domain, filled in from reference TRBV2 and TRBJ1-4, reads EPEVTQTPSHQVTQMGQEVILRCVPISNHLYFYWYRQILGQKVEFLVSFYNNEISEKSEIFDDQFSVERPDGSNFTLKIRSTKLEDSAMYFCASSLVGVGEQLFFGSGTQLSVL.

This clonotype has just a few counts. The chain joins TRBV19 to TRBJ2-7, with 7 bases lining up with TRBD2. Germline CDR1 is LNHDA and CDR2 is SQIVND (reference sequence). The CDR3 is made up of 13 amino acids. Trimming cost V 4 bases and J 5 bases; bases outside gene matches: 5. The CDR3 loop reads CASSSGGIDEQYV. DNA of the CDR3: TGTGCCAGTAGTAGCGGGGGTATCGACGAGCAGTACGTC.

This clonotype was seen once. One junction end does not reproduce the germline sequence, and a read error may be involved. The gene calls are TRBV2 and TRBJ1-2, with D possibly matching TRBD1 (5 bases). Germline loops: CDR1 SNHLY, CDR2 FYNNEI. CDR3 length equals 15 residues. The CDR3 nucleotides are TGTGCCAGCAGTGTTGGGGGGGTCCATGAGCAGTTCTACAGGTTC. Its translation: CASSVGGVHEQFYRF.

The chain recombines TRBV7-2 with TRBJ2-5; 9 bases are a match to TRBD2. CDR1 and CDR2 (germline): SGHTA, FQGNSA. V trimming: 1 base; J trimming: 10 bases; junction bases outside the gene matches: 10. The CDR3 is 15 residues long. CDR3 protein: CASSLGPGGRAIQYF. The CDR3 DNA follows: TGTGCCAGCAGCTTAGGGCCCGGCGGGAGGGCGATCCAGTACTTC.

The gene calls are TRBV10-3 and TRBJ2-1; TRBD2 matches 9 bases. The CDR3 covers 15 residues. J lost 7 bases, V lost 10 bases, and 14 bases had no gene match. Germline loops: CDR1 ENHRY, CDR2 SYGVKD. CDR3 nucleotide sequence: TGTGCCAGCTGCCAAAGCGGGGGGTCTGTTAATGAGCAGTTCTTC. Its protein product is CASCQSGGSVNEQFF.

The chain employs TRBV9 and TRBJ1-1; D unresolved. V was clipped by 0 bases and J by 11 bases, with 20 bases between them. This CDR3 has 15 amino acids. CDR1 and CDR2 (germline): SGDLS, YYNGEE. The DNA of the CDR3 is TGTGCCAGCAGCGTAGCTGTGAACATTAACACTGTCGCTTTCTTT. The encoded protein is CASSVAVNINTVAFF.

This clonotype was counted only a few times. The chain's CDR3 is CASSLGEGPDTQYLHF. The DNA for the CDR3 is TGTGCCAGCAGCTTGGGGGAAGGTCCCGATACGCAGTATCTCCACTTT. The rearrangement links TRBV7-8 to TRBJ1-6, with D tentatively TRBD1 (5 bases). Germline lookup yields CDR1 SGHVS and CDR2 FQNEAQ. Trimming removed 3 bases from V and 16 bases from J, with 25 bases in between. This CDR3 is built from 16 residues.

This chain uses TRBV5-1 with TRBJ1-1; tentative D call: TRBD1 (5 bases). Per germline, CDR1 SGHRS and CDR2 YFSETQ. CDR3 size: 15 residues. Trimming took 8 bases from V and 4 from J, leaving 21 bases between them. The CDR3 region has the DNA TGCGCCAGTAGGTCTGGTGAGGGGTGGAGCACTGAAGCTTTCTTT. This translates into CASRSGEGWSTEAFF.

The chain uses TRBV7-2 and TRBJ2-7, with 7 positions matching TRBD1. Germline CDR1 and CDR2: SGHTA and FQGNSA. After removal of 3 bases from V and 1 base from J, the junction contained 15 bases not matched to a gene. CDR3 size: 18 residues. CDR3 protein: CASSFPKHGTAHSYEQYV. DNA for the CDR3: TGTGCCAGCAGCTTTCCCAAACACGGGACAGCACATTCCTACGAGCAGTACGTC.

This sequence joins TRBV7-9 and TRBJ1-2; unclear D gene. CDR3 size: 15 residues. From germline, CDR1 is SEHNR and CDR2 FQNEAQ (reference sequence). V lost 5 bases and J 13 bases, leaving 26 bases between the germline ends. CDR3 DNA sequence: TGTGCCAGCAGCCCGAGACCTACACACTATGGCTACACCACCTTC. Its protein product is CASSPRPTHYGYTTF. Full variable domain (rest looked up from reference TRBV7-9 and TRBJ1-2): DTGVSQNPRHKITKRGQNVTFRCDPISEHNRLYWYRQTLGQGPEFLTYFQNEAQLEKSRLLSDRFSAERPKGSFSTLEIQRTEQGDSAMYLCASSPRPTHYGYTTFGSGTRLTVV.

This clonotype was counted ten times or more. The chain couples TRBV4-1 to TRBJ2-7; possibly TRBD1 or TRBD2 for D (5 bases each). Germline-derived CDR1 and CDR2 are MGHRA and YSYEKL. This CDR3 spans 15 amino acids. V lost 1 base and J 2 bases, leaving 12 bases between the germline ends. Here the CDR3 reads CASSQGLGTTYEQYF. The CDR3 DNA sequence: TGCGCCAGCAGCCAAGGGTTAGGGACGACCTACGAGCAGTACTTC.

The chain combines TRBV9 with TRBJ2-7, with a tentative D call TRBD1 (5 bases). This CDR3 is built from 15 residues. The ends were cut back, 0 bases at V and 2 bases at J, with 12 bases in the middle. Looked up from germline, CDR1 is SGDLS and CDR2 is YYNGEE. CDR3 in DNA: TGTGCCAGCAGCGTAGATCCCACAGGCACCTACGAGCAGTACTTC. Translated, it gives CASSVDPTGTYEQYF. Full variable domain (missing parts from reference TRBV9 and TRBJ2-7): DSGVTQTPKHLITATGQRVTLRCSPRSGDLSVYWYQQSLDQGLQFLIQYYNGEERAKGNILERFSAQQFPDLHSELNLSSLELGDSALYFCASSVDPTGTYEQYFGPGTRLTVT.

The chain employs TRBV7-6 and TRBJ2-7; no definite D call. Per germline, CDR1 SGHVS and CDR2 FNYEAQ. V was pared by 3 bases and J by 8 bases, with 20 bases between. There are 15 residues in the CDR3. This chain's CDR3 is CASSLLADKSPQQYF. Written as DNA, the CDR3 is TGTGCCAGCAGCTTGTTGGCCGATAAGTCACCCCAGCAGTACTTC.

Ten or more counts support this clonotype. V usage is TRBV5-4 and J usage is TRBJ2-7; TRBD1 matches 7 bases. CDR1 and CDR2 (germline): SGHNT, YYREEE (reference sequence). This CDR3 is 18 amino acids long. The trim removed 2 bases at V and 1 base at J, leaving 15 bases unmatched. The CDR3 bases are TGTGCCAGCAGCTTTCCTCGCGACGGGACAGCCCTTTCCTACGAGCAGTACGTC. Translated, it gives CASSFPRDGTALSYEQYV.

The chain recombines TRBV11-3 with TRBJ2-3, with D perhaps assigned TRBD1 or TRBD2 (6 bases each). The V gene lost 5 bases and the J gene lost 3 bases, with 15 bases spanning the gap. Germline-derived CDR1 and CDR2 are SGHNT and YENEEA. The CDR3 totals 15 residues. This chain's CDR3 is CASSRGGQATDTQYF. CDR3 nucleotide sequence: TGTGCCAGCAGCAGAGGGGGGCAAGCTACAGATACGCAGTATTTT.